The rows below give T cell receptor beta chains drawn from one sample of a study of shared clonotypes between healthy human individuals. Measured with immunoSEQ multiplex PCR; TCRdb has only the in-frame clones, and not every one. The sample yields about 2.4 million clones, 80% to 95% seen once. Sequencing input: naive CD4+ T cells from PBMCs. These receptors originate from a man aged 18-30 years in good health. Some clones in this sample may be carry-over from other donors' samples. The CDR3 runs from the conserved cysteine through the conserved F or W.

v_call,cdr3_length,cdr3_aa
TRBV4-2,17,CASSRAPGEGTTDTQYF
TRBV7-2,14,CASSLKGMNTEAFF
TRBV5-5,15,CASSYQNRGAYEQYF
TRBV28,14,CASAGTGSGNTIYF
TRBV28,17,CASTIGGLAGGQETQYF
TRBV5-3,18,CARSPVLSWPASKETQYF
TRBV18,16,CASSPTQERGNTEAFF
TRBV7-2,13,CASSLGDGDTQYF
TRBV5-5,19,CASSFWSGFSNSGGSGYTF
TRBV27,15,CASSTQGHLYNEQFF
TRBV5-5,16,CASSAHVVYPYNEQFF
TRBV27,18,CASSRKNTVTGTNTEAFF
TRBV18,13,CASSPQGMSGYTF
TRBV6-1,13,CASETESTDTQYF
TRBV5-4,14,CASSVGQGNYEQYF
TRBV10-3,17,CAISEPDSGAGANVLTF
TRBV5-1,14,CASMSGLHTGELFF
TRBV25-1,14,CASSRGQGNSPLHF
TRBV4-3,15,CASSPDPLSADTQYF
TRBV7-3,13,CASSSPNTDTQYF
TRBV11-2,17,CASSSSAGFSGANVLTF
TRBV4-2,13,CASETGGNTEAFF
TRBV19,15,CASSAQGATNEKLFF
TRBV27,15,CASSSAVGLDTEAFF
TRBV28,15,CASSPGTSGRAGQYF
TRBV28,12,CASSILADTQYF